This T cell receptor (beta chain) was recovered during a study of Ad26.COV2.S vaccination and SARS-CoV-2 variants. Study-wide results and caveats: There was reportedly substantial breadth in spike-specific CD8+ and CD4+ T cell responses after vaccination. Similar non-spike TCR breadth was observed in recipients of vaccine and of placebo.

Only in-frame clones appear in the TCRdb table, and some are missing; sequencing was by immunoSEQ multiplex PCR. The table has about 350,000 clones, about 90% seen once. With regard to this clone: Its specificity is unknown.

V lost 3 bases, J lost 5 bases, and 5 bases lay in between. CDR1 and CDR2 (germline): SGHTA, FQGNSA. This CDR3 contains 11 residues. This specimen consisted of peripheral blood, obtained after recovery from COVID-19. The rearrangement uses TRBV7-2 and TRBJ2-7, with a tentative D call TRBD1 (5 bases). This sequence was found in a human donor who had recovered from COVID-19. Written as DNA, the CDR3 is TGTGCCAGCAGCTTCAGGGACGAGCAGTACTTC. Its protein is CASSFRDEQYF.